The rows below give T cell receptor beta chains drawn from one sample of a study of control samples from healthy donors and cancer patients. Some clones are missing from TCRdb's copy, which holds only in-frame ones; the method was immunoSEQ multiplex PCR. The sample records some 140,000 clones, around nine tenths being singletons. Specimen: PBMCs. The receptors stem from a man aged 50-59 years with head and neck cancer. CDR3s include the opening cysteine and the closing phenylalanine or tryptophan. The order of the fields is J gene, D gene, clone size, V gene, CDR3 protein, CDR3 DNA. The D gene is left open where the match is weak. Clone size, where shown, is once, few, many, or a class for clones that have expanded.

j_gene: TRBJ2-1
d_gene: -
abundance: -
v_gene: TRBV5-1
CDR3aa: CASSFDRNTYSYNEQFF
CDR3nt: TGCGCCAGCAGCTTCGACAGGAATACCTACTCCTACAATGAGCAGTTCTTC

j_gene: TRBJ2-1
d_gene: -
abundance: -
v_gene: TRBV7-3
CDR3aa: CASSLRGDYNEQFF
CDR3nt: TGTGCCAGCAGCTTAAGGGGGGATTACAATGAGCAGTTCTTC

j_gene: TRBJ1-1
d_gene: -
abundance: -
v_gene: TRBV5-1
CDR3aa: CASSRIEQGYTEAFF
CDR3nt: TGCGCCAGCAGCCGCATTGAACAGGGTTACACTGAAGCTTTCTTT

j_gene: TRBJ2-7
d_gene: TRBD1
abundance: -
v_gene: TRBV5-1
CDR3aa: CASSLGQGGPRYYYEQYF
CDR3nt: TGCGCCAGCAGCTTGGGACAGGGCGGTCCCCGATATTACTACGAGCAGTACTTC

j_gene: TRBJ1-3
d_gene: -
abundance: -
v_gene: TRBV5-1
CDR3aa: CASRQDDGGNTIYF
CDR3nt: TGCGCCAGCAGACAGGACGATGGTGGAAACACCATATATTTT

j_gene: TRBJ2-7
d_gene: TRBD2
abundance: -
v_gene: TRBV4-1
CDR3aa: CASSQDLAGGFYEQYF
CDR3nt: TGCGCCAGCAGCCAAGATTTAGCGGGGGGATTCTACGAGCAGTACTTC

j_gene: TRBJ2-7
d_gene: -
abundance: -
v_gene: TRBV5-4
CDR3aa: CASSSQDLVYEQYF
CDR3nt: TGTGCCAGCAGCTCCCAAGACTTGGTCTACGAGCAGTACTTC

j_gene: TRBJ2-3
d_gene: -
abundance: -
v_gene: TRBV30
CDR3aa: CAWSVSGYTQYF
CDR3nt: TGTGCCTGGAGTGTATCAGGGTATACGCAGTATTTT

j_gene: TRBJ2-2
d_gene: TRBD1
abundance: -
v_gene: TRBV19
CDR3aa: CASRDRGRTGELFF
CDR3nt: TGTGCCAGTAGGGACAGGGGGAGGACCGGGGAGCTGTTTTTT

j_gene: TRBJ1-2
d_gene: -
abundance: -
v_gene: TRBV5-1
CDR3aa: CASSLKSGALEGYTF
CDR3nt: TGCGCCAGCAGCTTGAAGTCTGGGGCATTGGAGGGCTACACCTTC

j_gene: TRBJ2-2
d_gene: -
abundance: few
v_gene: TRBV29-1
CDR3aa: CSVLPRGQNTGELFF
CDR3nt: TGCAGCGTTCTCCCAAGGGGACAAAACACCGGGGAGCTGTTTTTT

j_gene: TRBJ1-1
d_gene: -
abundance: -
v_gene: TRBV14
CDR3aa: CASSQGSPGGTEAFF
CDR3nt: TGTGCCAGCAGCCAAGGTAGCCCGGGAGGGACTGAAGCTTTCTTT

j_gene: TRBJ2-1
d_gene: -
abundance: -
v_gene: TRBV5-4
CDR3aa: CASSLAGGYDEQFF
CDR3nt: TGTGCCAGCAGCTTGGCAGGGGGGTATGATGAGCAGTTCTTC

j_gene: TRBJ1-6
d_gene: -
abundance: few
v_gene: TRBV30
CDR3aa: CAWRYEDGQGLSPLHF
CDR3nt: TGTGCCTGGAGGTATGAGGACGGGCAGGGACTTTCACCCCTCCACTTT

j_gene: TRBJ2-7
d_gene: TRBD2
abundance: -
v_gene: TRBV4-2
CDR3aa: CASSAGLESSYEQYF
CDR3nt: TGTGCCAGCAGTGCAGGACTAGAGAGCTCCTACGAGCAGTACTTC

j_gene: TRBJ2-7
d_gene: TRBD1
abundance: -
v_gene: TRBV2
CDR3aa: CASSEDRTSYEQYF
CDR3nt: TGTGCCAGCAGTGAGGACAGGACCTCCTACGAGCAGTACTTC

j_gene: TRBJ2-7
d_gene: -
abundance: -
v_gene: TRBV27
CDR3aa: CASSLTDTYEQYF
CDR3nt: TGTGCCAGCAGTCTAACCGACACATACGAGCAGTACTTC

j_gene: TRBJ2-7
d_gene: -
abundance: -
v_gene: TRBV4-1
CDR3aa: CASSPTDGRSYEQYF
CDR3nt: TGCGCCAGCAGCCCTACGGACGGGCGGTCCTACGAGCAGTACTTC

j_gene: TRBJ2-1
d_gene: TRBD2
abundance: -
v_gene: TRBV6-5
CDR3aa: CASTPSGGYNEQFF
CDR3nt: TGTGCCAGTACACCTAGCGGGGGGTACAATGAGCAGTTCTTC

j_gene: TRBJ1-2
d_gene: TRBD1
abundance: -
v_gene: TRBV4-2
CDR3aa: CASSRAPQGAEGGYTF
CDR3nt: TGTGCCAGCAGCCGAGCCCCGCAGGGGGCTGAAGGTGGCTACACCTTC

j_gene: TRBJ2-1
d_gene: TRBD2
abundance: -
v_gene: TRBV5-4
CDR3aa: CASSSRTSGLYNEQFF
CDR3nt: TGTGCCAGCAGCTCGAGGACTAGCGGTCTTTACAATGAGCAGTTCTTC

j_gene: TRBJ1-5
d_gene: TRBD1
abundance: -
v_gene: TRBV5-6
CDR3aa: CASSADRGHQPQHF
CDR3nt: TGTGCCAGCAGCGCGGACAGGGGGCATCAGCCCCAGCATTTT

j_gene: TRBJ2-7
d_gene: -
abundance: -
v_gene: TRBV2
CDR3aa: CASSSAVYEQYF
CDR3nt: TGTGCCAGCAGTAGTGCAGTCTACGAGCAGTACTTC

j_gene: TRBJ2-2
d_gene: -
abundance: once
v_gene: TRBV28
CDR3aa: CASIVTPYTGELFF
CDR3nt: TGTGCCAGCATCGTGACTCCCTACACCGGGGAGCTGTTTTTT

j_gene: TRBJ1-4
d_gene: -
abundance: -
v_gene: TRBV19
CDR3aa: CASSPSDKLFF
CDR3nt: TGTGCCAGTAGTCCCTCGGACAAACTGTTTTTT

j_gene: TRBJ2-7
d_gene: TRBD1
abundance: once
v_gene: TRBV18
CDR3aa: CASSPGTVTYEQYF
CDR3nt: TGTGCCAGCTCACCGGGGACAGTAACCTACGAGCAGTACTTC

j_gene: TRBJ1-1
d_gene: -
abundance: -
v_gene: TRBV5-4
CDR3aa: CASSREQGTEAFF
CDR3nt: TGTGCCAGCAGCCGAGAACAGGGCACTGAAGCTTTCTTT

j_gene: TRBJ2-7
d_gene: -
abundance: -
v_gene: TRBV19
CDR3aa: CASSIAGPSFVSEQYF
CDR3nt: TGTGCCAGTAGTATAGCCGGCCCCTCCTTTGTTTCCGAGCAGTACTTC

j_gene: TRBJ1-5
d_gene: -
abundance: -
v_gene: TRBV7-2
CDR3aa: CASSLVVGQPQHF
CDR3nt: TGTGCCAGCAGCTTAGTAGTAGGGCAGCCCCAGCATTTT

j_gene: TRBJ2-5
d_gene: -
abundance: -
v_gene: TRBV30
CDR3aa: CAWSGAVRQYF
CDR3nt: TGTGCCTGGAGTGGGGCTGTTCGGCAGTACTTC

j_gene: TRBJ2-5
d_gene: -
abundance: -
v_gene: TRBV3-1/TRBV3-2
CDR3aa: CASSTSGRETQYF
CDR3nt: TGTGCCAGCAGCACGTCAGGGAGGGAGACCCAGTACTTC

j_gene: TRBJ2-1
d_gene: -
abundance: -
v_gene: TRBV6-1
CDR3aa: CASSERAGYAPYNEQFF
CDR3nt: TGTGCCAGCAGTGAAAGGGCAGGCTACGCACCCTACAATGAGCAGTTCTTC

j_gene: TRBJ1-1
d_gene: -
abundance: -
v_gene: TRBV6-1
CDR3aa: CASSRGSRYNEAFF
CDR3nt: TGTGCCAGCAGTCGTGGCTCAAGGTACAATGAAGCTTTCTTT

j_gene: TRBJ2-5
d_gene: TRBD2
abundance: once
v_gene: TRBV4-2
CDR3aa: CASSQDGPFSREGRETQYF
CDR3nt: TGTGCCAGCAGCCAAGATGGCCCCTTTTCGCGGGAGGGCCGGGAGACCCAGTACTTC

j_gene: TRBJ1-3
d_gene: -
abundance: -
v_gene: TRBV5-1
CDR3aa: CASSAVKGEGNTIYF
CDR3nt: TGCGCCAGCAGCGCCGTAAAGGGGGAAGGAAACACCATATATTTT

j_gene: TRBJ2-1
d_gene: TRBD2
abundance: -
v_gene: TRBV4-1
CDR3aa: CASSQEGRESYNEQFF
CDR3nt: TGCGCCAGCAGCCAAGAGGGGCGGGAGAGCTACAATGAGCAGTTCTTC

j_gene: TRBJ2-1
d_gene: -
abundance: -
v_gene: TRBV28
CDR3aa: CASSWGTSGEQFF
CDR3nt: TGTGCCAGCAGCTGGGGGACCTCGGGTGAGCAGTTCTTC

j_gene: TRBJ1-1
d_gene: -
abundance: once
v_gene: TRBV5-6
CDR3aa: CASRFGKGEAFF
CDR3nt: TGTGCCAGCAGATTCGGGAAGGGTGAAGCTTTCTTT

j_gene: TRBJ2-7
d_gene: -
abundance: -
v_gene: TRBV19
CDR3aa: CASSIGGGAYEQYF
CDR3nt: TGTGCCAGTAGTATCGGAGGGGGGGCCTACGAGCAGTACTTC

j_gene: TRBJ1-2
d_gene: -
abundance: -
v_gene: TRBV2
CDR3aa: CASSGASISYGYTF
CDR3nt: TGTGCCAGCAGTGGGGCCTCTATTTCCTATGGCTACACCTTC

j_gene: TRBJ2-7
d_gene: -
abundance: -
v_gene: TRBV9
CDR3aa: CASSVDPGTTSYEQYF
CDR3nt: TGTGCCAGCAGCGTTGACCCCGGGACAACAAGCTACGAGCAGTACTTC

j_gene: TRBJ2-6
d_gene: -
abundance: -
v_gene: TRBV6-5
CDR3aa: CASSSYAGANVLTF
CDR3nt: TGTGCCAGCTCTTCTTACGCTGGGGCCAACGTCCTGACTTTC

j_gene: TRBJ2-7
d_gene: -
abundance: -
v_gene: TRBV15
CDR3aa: CATSDRGSSYEQYF
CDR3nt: TGTGCCACCAGCGACCGTGGGAGCTCCTACGAGCAGTACTTC

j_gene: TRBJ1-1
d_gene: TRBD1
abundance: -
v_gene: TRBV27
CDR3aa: CASGGTGALTEAFF
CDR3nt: TGTGCCAGCGGGGGTACAGGGGCCCTCACTGAAGCTTTCTTT

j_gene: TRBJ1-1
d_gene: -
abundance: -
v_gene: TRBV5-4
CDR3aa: CASSLRVTTEAFF
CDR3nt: TGTGCCAGCAGCTTAAGGGTAACCACTGAAGCTTTCTTT

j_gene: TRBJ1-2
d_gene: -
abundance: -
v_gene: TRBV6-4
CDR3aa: CASSDGINGYTF
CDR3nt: TGTGCCAGCAGTGACGGAATTAATGGCTACACCTTC

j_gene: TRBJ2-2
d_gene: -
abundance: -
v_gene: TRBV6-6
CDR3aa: CASSRSREKMWPGELFF
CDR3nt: TGTGCCAGCAGTCGATCCCGGGAGAAGATGTGGCCGGGGGAGCTGTTTTTT

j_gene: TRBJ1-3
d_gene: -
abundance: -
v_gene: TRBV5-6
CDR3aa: CASSLAPLAGSGRNTIYF
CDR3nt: TGTGCCAGCAGCTTGGCCCCCTTGGCGGGGAGTGGACGAAACACCATATATTTT

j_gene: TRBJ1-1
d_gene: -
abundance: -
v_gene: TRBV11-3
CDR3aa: CASSSVGGTEAFF
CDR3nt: TGTGCCAGCAGCTCCGTCGGGGGGACTGAAGCTTTCTTT

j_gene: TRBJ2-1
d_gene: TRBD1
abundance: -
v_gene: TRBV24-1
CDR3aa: CATSDPQGAHTHNEQFF
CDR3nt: TGTGCCACCAGTGACCCACAGGGGGCGCATACCCACAATGAGCAGTTCTTC

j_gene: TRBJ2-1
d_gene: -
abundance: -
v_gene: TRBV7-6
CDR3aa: CASSSRPPTYSVGNEQFF
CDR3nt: TGTGCCAGCAGCTCGCGCCCACCGACTTATTCGGTGGGTAATGAGCAGTTCTTC